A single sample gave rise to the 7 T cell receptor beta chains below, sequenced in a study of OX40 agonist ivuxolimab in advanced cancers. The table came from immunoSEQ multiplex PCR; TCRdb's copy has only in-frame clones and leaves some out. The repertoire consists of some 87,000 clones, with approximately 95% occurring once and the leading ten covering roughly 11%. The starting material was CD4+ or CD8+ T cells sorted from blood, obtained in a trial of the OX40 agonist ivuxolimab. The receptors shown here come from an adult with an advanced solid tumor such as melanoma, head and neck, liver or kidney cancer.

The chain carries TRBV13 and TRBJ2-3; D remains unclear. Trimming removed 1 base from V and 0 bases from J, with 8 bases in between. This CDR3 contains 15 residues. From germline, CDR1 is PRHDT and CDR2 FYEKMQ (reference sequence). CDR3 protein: CASSLEQGSTDTQYF. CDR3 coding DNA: TGTGCCAGCAGCTTAGAACAAGGAAGCACAGATACGCAGTATTTT.

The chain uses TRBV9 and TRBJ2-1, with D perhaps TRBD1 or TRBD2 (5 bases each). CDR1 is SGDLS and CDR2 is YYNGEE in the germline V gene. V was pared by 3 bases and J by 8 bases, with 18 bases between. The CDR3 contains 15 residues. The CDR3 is CASSGVLGTVDEQFF. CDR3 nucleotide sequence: TGTGCCAGCAGCGGAGTACTAGGGACGGTCGATGAGCAGTTCTTC.

CDR3 in amino acids: CATSNVQGYAEAFF. CDR3 nucleotides: TGTGCCACCAGCAATGTACAGGGGTACGCTGAAGCTTTCTTT. V and J are TRBV15 and TRBJ1-1, with 7 positions matching TRBD1. The CDR3 spans 14 residues. The trim removed 4 bases at V and 6 bases at J, leaving 8 bases unmatched. Looked up from germline, CDR1 is LNHNV and CDR2 is YYDKDF (reference sequence).

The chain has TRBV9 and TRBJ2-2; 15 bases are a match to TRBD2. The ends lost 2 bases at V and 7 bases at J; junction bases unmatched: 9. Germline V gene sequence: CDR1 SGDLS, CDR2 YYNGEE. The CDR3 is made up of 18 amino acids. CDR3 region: CASSVRTSGRVGSGELFF. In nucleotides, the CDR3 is TGTGCCAGCAGCGTCCGGACTAGCGGGAGGGTAGGAAGCGGGGAGCTGTTTTTT.

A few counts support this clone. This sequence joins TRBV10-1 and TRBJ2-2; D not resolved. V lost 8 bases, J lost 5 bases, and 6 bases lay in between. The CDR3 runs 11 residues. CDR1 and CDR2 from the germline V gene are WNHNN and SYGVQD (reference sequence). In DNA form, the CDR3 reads TGCGCCAGCGGTCGAACCGGGGAGCTGTTTTTT. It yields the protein CASGRTGELFF.

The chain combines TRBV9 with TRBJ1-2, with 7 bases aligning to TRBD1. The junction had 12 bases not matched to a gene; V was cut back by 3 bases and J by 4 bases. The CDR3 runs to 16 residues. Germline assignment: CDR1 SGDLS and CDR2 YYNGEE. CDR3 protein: CASSAGTASFVYGYTF. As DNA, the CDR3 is TGTGCCAGCAGCGCAGGGACAGCTTCGTTTGTCTATGGCTACACCTTC.

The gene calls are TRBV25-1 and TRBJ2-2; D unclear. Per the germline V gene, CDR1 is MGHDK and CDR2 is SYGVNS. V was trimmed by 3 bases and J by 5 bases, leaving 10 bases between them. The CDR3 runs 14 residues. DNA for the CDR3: TGTGCCAGCAGTGATCTGCCCGGAACCGGGGAGCTGTTTTTT. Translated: CASSDLPGTGELFF.